Sequencing of this T cell receptor (beta chain) was carried out in a study of a mutant IDH1 vaccine in newly diagnosed glioma. Study background: Following radiotherapy alone, or alongside temozolomide cycles, vaccination was started after an interval of 4-6 weeks.

This clone was seen a single time. The antigen is unknown. Using immunoSEQ multiplex PCR, the repertoire was profiled, and TCRdb retains in-frame clones only, with some absent. This sample has 50,000 to 75,000 clones, with around 74% found just once. Germline loops: CDR1 MNHEY, CDR2 SMNVEV (reference sequence). The CDR3 is 13 residues long. The J segment lost 12 bases and the V segment lost 5 bases, leaving 12 bases of the junction unmatched. Sample time point: week 35, safety follow-up. Alongside topical imiquimod, each dose of vaccine comprised 300 ug of mutant IDH1 20-mer peptide. The input for sequencing was PBMCs, taken from a glioma patient whose treatment included an IDH1 peptide vaccine. The source of this sequence is a man aged 50 or older with glioma. The rearrangement links TRBV27 to TRBJ2-7; 8 bases are a match to TRBD1. CDR3 sequence: CASSITSRGHAYF. The CDR3 DNA follows: TGTGCCAGCAGTATTACGAGCAGGGGGCACGCGTACTTC.